This T cell receptor (beta chain) was captured in a study of T cells in Graves' hyperthyroidism and ophthalmopathy. Study at large: Before any treatment, at initial diagnosis, peripheral blood was collected.

This clonotype appeared many times. This CDR3 has 13 residues. Deletions cut 6 bases from V and 7 bases from J, with 13 bases between. Amplification yielded TCR beta CDR3 regions, with RNA transcripts as the source. HTBI primers drove first-round RT-PCR of the TCR CDR3. Each CDR3 protein gets one entry after TCRdb re-called the multiplex PCR reads with MiXCR. The top ten hold about a third of the sample, which has about 270,000 distinct CDR3 sequences, approximately 23% seen once. This receptor was identified in a woman between 35 and 50 years old with Graves' ophthalmopathy. The chain uses TRBV12-3 or TRBV12-4 and TRBJ1-5, with D hard to call. Sequencing was done on a sample of blood. CDR3 DNA sequence: TGTGCCAGCAGACTCTCAGTGGGCCAGCCCCAGCATTTT. It codes for CASRLSVGQPQHF.